These 32 T cell receptor beta chains were all obtained from the same sample, sequenced in a study of shared clonotypes between healthy human individuals. The repertoire was sequenced with immunoSEQ multiplex PCR; TCRdb's copy has only in-frame clones and lacks some. This table holds fewer than 3 million clones, 85% to 95% found once. Input material: naive CD4+ T cells from PBMCs. Subset: CD45RA+ positively selected. These receptors were taken from a man between 18 and 35 years old in good health. Some clones in this sample may be carry-over from other donors' samples.

The rearrangement links TRBV5-6 to TRBJ2-1, with 11 nucleotides matching TRBD1. The length of the CDR3 is 18 residues. J was trimmed by 8 bases and V by 2 bases; bases with no gene match: 15. CDR1 SGHDT and CDR2 YYEEEE come from the germline V gene. CDR3 sequence: CASSFSRAWGQGGDEQFF. The CDR3 DNA reads as TGTGCCAGCAGCTTCTCGCGGGCCTGGGGACAGGGGGGTGATGAGCAGTTCTTC.

A note on this clone: Other DNA sequences in this sample translate to the same CDR3. The V gene is TRBV4-1, the J gene TRBJ1-1; a weak D match, TRBD1 (5 bases). The V gene lost 1 base and the J gene lost 4 bases, with 7 bases spanning the gap. CDR1 is MGHRA and CDR2 is YSYEKL in the germline V gene. The CDR3 is 13 residues long. CDR3 nucleotide sequence: TGCGCCAGCAGCCAAGTAAGGGGCACTGAAGCTTTCTTT. This codes for CASSQVRGTEAFF.

The rearrangement joins TRBV5-1 to TRBJ2-6; 9 bases fit TRBD2. The CDR3 contains 18 residues. In germline, CDR1 is SGHRS, CDR2 YFSETQ. V lost 0 bases and J lost 4; bases outside the gene matches: 8. The CDR3 loop is CASSLDSGSPAGANVLTF. CDR3 in DNA: TGCGCCAGCAGCTTGGATAGCGGGAGTCCCGCGGGGGCCAACGTCCTGACTTTC.

The chain links TRBV7-3 to TRBJ2-2; 9 bases fit TRBD1. Germline CDR1 is SGHTA and CDR2 is FQGTGA. The CDR3 length is 15 residues. The V segment lost 5 bases and the J segment 2 bases; nucleotides outside the gene matches: 3. The CDR3: CASSPGQGNTGELFF. CDR3 DNA sequence: TGTGCCAGCAGCCCGGGACAGGGAAACACCGGGGAGCTGTTTTTT.

The table lists this clone with a few counts. The chain couples TRBV29-1 to TRBJ1-1; D ambiguous. Germline-derived CDR1 and CDR2 are SQVTM and ANQGSEA. V shed 2 bases and J shed 0 bases, with 13 bases lying between them. This CDR3 has 15 residues. The CDR3: CSVEYRLQMNTEAFF. CDR3 coding DNA: TGCAGCGTTGAATATCGACTGCAGATGAACACTGAAGCTTTCTTT.

V gene TRBV11-2 combines with J gene TRBJ2-7; no clear D gene. In germline, CDR1 is SGHAT, CDR2 FQNNGV. The CDR3 loop spans 16 amino acids. The V end lost 1 base, the J end lost 0 bases, and 13 bases lay between the germline ends. The CDR3 coding sequence is TGTGCCAGCAGCTTAGTAGGTAGCACCAGCTCCTACGAGCAGTACTTC. It translates to CASSLVGSTSSYEQYF.

The rearrangement uses TRBV19 and TRBJ2-7; D remains ambiguous. The germline V and J ends were trimmed by 3 bases and 1 base, with 13 bases remaining between them. Germline V lookup: CDR1 LNHDA, CDR2 SQIVND (reference sequence). This CDR3 contains 15 residues. CDR3 in DNA: TGTGCCAGTAGTATTATTGCCGGGTTATCCTACGAGCAGTACTTC. Its protein is CASSIIAGLSYEQYF.

This sequence joins TRBV5-1 and TRBJ1-1, with 8 positions matching TRBD1. The CDR3 has 15 residues. V trimming: 4 bases; J trimming: 2 bases; junction bases outside the gene matches: 7. Per germline, CDR1 SGHRS and CDR2 YFSETQ. The CDR3 here is CASSPSGQGNTEAFF. CDR3 nucleotides: TGCGCCAGCAGCCCTTCCGGACAGGGAAACACTGAAGCTTTCTTT. The full variable domain, rest sourced from reference TRBV5-1 and TRBJ1-1, is KAGVTQTPRYLIKTRGQQVTLSCSPISGHRSVSWYQQTPGQGLQFLFEYFSETQRNKGNFPGRFSGRQFSNSRSEMNVSTLELGDSALYLCASSPSGQGNTEAFFGQGTRLTVV.

The rearrangement uses TRBV28 and TRBJ2-7; tentatively, D is TRBD2 (7 bases). This CDR3 contains 16 residues. Germline V CDR1 and CDR2: MDHEN, SYDVKM. The ends were cut back, 8 bases at V and 2 bases at J, with 22 bases in the middle. In nucleotides, the CDR3 is TGTGCCAGCTTACAGGGAGGGGAGGTTGTTACCTACGAGCAGTACTTC. Its protein product is CASLQGGEVVTYEQYF. The whole variable domain, filled in from reference TRBV28 and TRBJ2-7, reads DVKVTQSSRYLVKRTGEKVFLECVQDMDHENMFWYRQDPGLGLRLIYFSYDVKMKEKGDIPEGYSVSREKKERFSLILESASTNQTSMYLCASLQGGEVVTYEQYFGPGTRLTVT.

This chain joins TRBV5-4 and TRBJ1-6; 7 bases match TRBD1. This CDR3 has 14 residues. CDR1 and CDR2 from the germline V gene are SGHNT and YYREEE (reference sequence). J gave up 7 bases and V 4 bases, and 5 bases lay outside the gene matches. CDR3 region: CASSGDSLNSPLHF. Written as DNA, the CDR3 is TGTGCCAGCAGCGGGGACAGTCTAAATTCACCCCTCCACTTT.

This chain uses TRBV28 with TRBJ2-7; 10 bases align to TRBD2. Germline-derived CDR1 and CDR2 are MDHEN and SYDVKM. V gave up 6 bases and J gave up 4 bases; unmatched junction bases: 9. The CDR3 is 15 amino acids. CDR3 coding DNA: TGTGCCAGCAGACTTCCTAGCGGGAGTGGGTACGAGCAGTACTTC. Amino acid sequence: CASRLPSGSGYEQYF.

The V and J genes are TRBV29-1 and TRBJ1-2; no definite D call. V shed 3 bases and J shed 3 bases, with 8 bases lying between them. The germline gives CDR1 SQVTM, CDR2 ANQGSEA. CDR3 length: 12 amino acids. CDR3: CSVDASYYGYTF. The DNA of the CDR3 is TGCAGCGTTGATGCGTCCTACTATGGCTACACCTTC.

This clone was found once. The CDR3 is CASSSRAQRGDTQYF. The CDR3 DNA reads as TGTGCCAGCAGTTCTCGGGCCCAGCGGGGTGATACGCAGTATTTT. This chain joins TRBV28 and TRBJ2-3, with TRBD2 identical over 7 bases. The CDR3 runs to 15 residues. The junction had 10 bases not matched to a gene; V was cut back by 4 bases and J by 6 bases. Germline CDR1 MDHEN, CDR2 SYDVKM.

As regards this clone: Different DNA sequences within this sample yield the same CDR3. This chain uses TRBV18 with TRBJ1-5; D remains unclear. Germline CDR1 and CDR2: KGHSH and LQKENI. There are 14 residues in the CDR3. Trimming took off 2 bases at V and 2 bases at J, with 7 bases between the two ends. DNA of the CDR3: TGTGCCAGCTCACCATCCGGGGGCAATCAGCCCCAGCATTTT. It is translated as CASSPSGGNQPQHF. Using reference TRBV18 and TRBJ1-5 for the parts outside the CDR3, the full variable domain is NAGVMQNPRHLVRRRGQEARLRCSPMKGHSHVYWYRQLPEEGLKFMVYLQKENIIDESGMPKERFSAEFPKEGPSILRIQQVVRGDSAAYFCASSPSGGNQPQHFGDGTRLSIL.

This sequence joins TRBV5-5 and TRBJ1-1; 8 nucleotides match TRBD1. Germline V CDR1 and CDR2: SGHKS, YYEKEE (reference sequence). The length of the CDR3 is 16 residues. The junction had 9 bases not matched to a gene; V was cut back by 4 bases and J by 1 base. Here the CDR3 reads CASSPREGTGNTEAFF. The CDR3 DNA follows: TGTGCCAGCAGCCCGCGTGAGGGGACAGGGAACACTGAAGCTTTCTTT.

This clone was counted once. J is TRBJ2-2 and V is TRBV28; tentatively, D is TRBD1 (5 bases). Germline values: CDR1 MDHEN, CDR2 SYDVKM. The V end was cut by 6 bases, the J end by 3 bases, with 17 bases between. The CDR3 extends over 16 amino acids. Here the CDR3 reads CASSDLGRVYTGELFF. The CDR3 bases are TGTGCCAGCAGCGACCTCGGCAGGGTGTACACCGGGGAGCTGTTTTTT.

The chain joins TRBV19 to TRBJ2-3, with D maybe TRBD1 (7 bases). This CDR3 has 13 residues. Between the trimmed V and J ends, which lost 9 bases and 1 base, there was a span of 11 bases. Germline V CDR1 and CDR2: LNHDA, SQIVND (reference sequence). CDR3 coding DNA: TGTGCCAGCGACAGGGAGGGCACAGATACGCAGTATTTT. Translated: CASDREGTDTQYF.

V usage is TRBV7-2 and J usage is TRBJ2-7, with TRBD2 identical over 10 bases. Trimming cost V 5 bases and J 3 bases; bases outside gene matches: 4. The CDR3 consists of 14 residues. CDR1 SGHTA and CDR2 FQGNSA come from the germline V gene. CDR3 nucleotide sequence: TGTGCCAGCAGCGCGGGACTAGCGAACTACGAGCAGTACTTC. Protein product: CASSAGLANYEQYF. The full variable domain, completed using reference TRBV7-2 and TRBJ2-7, is GAGVSQSPSNKVTEKGKDVELRCDPISGHTALYWYRQSLGQGLEFLIYFQGNSAPDKSGLPSDRFSAERTGGSVSTLTIQRTQQEDSAVYLCASSAGLANYEQYFGPGTRLTVT.

The chain combines TRBV25-1 with TRBJ1-5; 7 positions match TRBD1. J was trimmed by 5 bases and V by 6 bases; bases with no gene match: 4. The CDR3 is 13 amino acids. Looked up from germline, CDR1 is MGHDK and CDR2 is SYGVNS. The CDR3 region is CASSEGAHQPQHF. Here the CDR3 DNA reads TGTGCCAGCAGCGAGGGGGCCCATCAGCCCCAGCATTTT.

The chain joins TRBV11-2 to TRBJ2-5; D might be TRBD2 (6 bases). Germline V gives CDR1 SGHAT, CDR2 FQNNGV. V was cut by 5 bases and J by 5 bases, with 12 bases left in between. The CDR3 contains 13 residues. The CDR3 DNA reads TGTGCCAGCAGCCGGGGGACCGGGGAGACCCAGTACTTC. Translated, it gives CASSRGTGETQYF.

A few counts support this clone. Here the CDR3 reads CAWSSRPTEAFF. CDR3 coding DNA: TGTGCCTGGAGTTCCAGGCCCACTGAAGCTTTCTTT. The gene calls are TRBV30 and TRBJ1-1; D not certain. The CDR3 has 12 amino acids. The V end was cut by 2 bases, the J end by 4 bases, with 8 bases between. CDR1 and CDR2 (germline): GTSNPN, SVGIG (reference sequence).

The chain recombines TRBV4-1 with TRBJ2-3, with D unresolved. The germline V gene has CDR1 MGHRA and CDR2 YSYEKL. The V and J ends lost 3 bases and 0 bases respectively, with 7 bases between them. CDR3 length equals 14 residues. Written as DNA, the CDR3 is TGCGCCAGCAGCCAGGAATTTAGCACAGATACGCAGTATTTT. It specifies CASSQEFSTDTQYF.

The chain joins TRBV10-1 to TRBJ1-1; D is perhaps TRBD1 (6 bases). CDR1 and CDR2 (germline): WNHNN, SYGVQD (reference sequence). V was trimmed by 6 bases and J by 1 base, leaving 15 bases between them. The CDR3 is made up of 15 amino acids. CDR3: CASSPQGQANTEAFF. The DNA of the CDR3 is TGCGCCAGCAGCCCCCAGGGGCAGGCGAACACTGAAGCTTTCTTT.

The genes are TRBV7-6 and TRBJ2-7; TRBD2 is a possible D gene (6 bases). CDR3 length equals 17 residues. Germline V gene sequence: CDR1 SGHVS, CDR2 FNYEAQ. V dropped 2 bases and J dropped 0 bases, with 17 bases sitting between them. The CDR3 sequence: CASSLTGDSPGSYEQYF. The DNA for the CDR3 is TGTGCCAGCAGCTTAACGGGGGACTCTCCGGGCTCCTACGAGCAGTACTTC.

This rearrangement joins TRBV19 to TRBJ2-7; 7 bases line up with TRBD1. The CDR3 is made up of 14 amino acids. The V gene's germline CDR1 is LNHDA and CDR2 SQIVND (reference sequence). Losses at the gene ends were 6 bases for V and 0 bases for J; bases not matched to a gene: 5. In DNA, the CDR3 is TGTGCCAGTAGCAAGACAGGGAGCTCCTACGAGCAGTACTTC. This gives the protein CASSKTGSSYEQYF.

With respect to this clone: This CDR3 is also generated by other DNA sequences in the sample. The chain recombines TRBV28 with TRBJ2-3; D gene uncertain. CDR3 length: 11 residues. The germline V gene has CDR1 MDHEN and CDR2 SYDVKM. V shed 4 bases and J shed 6 bases, with 5 bases lying between them. CDR3 sequence: CASSSTDTQYF. The CDR3 DNA reads TGTGCCAGCAGTTCTACCGATACGCAGTATTTT.

This clone appeared a single time. The rearrangement joins TRBV5-6 to TRBJ1-1, with D possibly being TRBD1 (5 bases). The CDR3 has 16 amino acids. Trimming removed 2 bases at V and 1 base at J, with 15 bases between. Germline values: CDR1 SGHDT, CDR2 YYEEEE. This CDR3 reads CASSFLSGKGNTEAFF. CDR3 sequence (DNA): TGTGCCAGCAGCTTTCTATCAGGGAAGGGGAACACTGAAGCTTTCTTT. Drawing the rest from reference TRBV5-6 and TRBJ1-1, the complete variable domain is DAGVTQSPTHLIKTRGQQVTLRCSPKSGHDTVSWYQQALGQGPQFIFQYYEEEERQRGNFPDRFSGHQFPNYSSELNVNALLLGDSALYLCASSFLSGKGNTEAFFGQGTRLTVV.

The chain carries TRBV2 and TRBJ1-1; 11 bases match TRBD1. V dropped 8 bases and J dropped 5; count of bases not matched to a gene: 10. CDR1 SNHLY and CDR2 FYNNEI come from the germline V gene. The CDR3 runs 15 residues. The CDR3 bases are TGTGCCAGCGGTTTCCGCGGACAGGGGGCAACTGAAGCTTTCTTT. Its translation is CASGFRGQGATEAFF.

This clone was seen a single time. The chain combines TRBV6-1 with TRBJ2-5; D not certain. CDR1 MNHNS and CDR2 SASEGT come from the germline V gene. The CDR3 runs 15 residues. The V and J ends lost 5 bases and 4 bases respectively, with 17 bases between them. This CDR3 is CASSQERPKRETQYF. For the CDR3, the DNA is TGTGCCAGCAGTCAGGAACGCCCAAAGAGAGAGACCCAGTACTTC.

The chain recombines TRBV30 with TRBJ1-2; 9 bases align to TRBD1. CDR3 length: 13 residues. The V segment lost 4 bases and the J segment 6 bases; nucleotides outside the gene matches: 6. The germline gives CDR1 GTSNPN, CDR2 SVGIG (reference sequence). CDR3 sequence: CAWILDRGHGYTF. The CDR3 nucleotides are TGTGCCTGGATCCTGGACAGGGGTCATGGCTACACCTTC. The full variable domain, rest sourced from reference TRBV30 and TRBJ1-2, is SQTIHQWPATLVQPVGSPLSLECTVEGTSNPNLYWYRQAAGRGLQLLFYSVGIGQISSEVPQNLSASRPQDRQFILSSKKLLLSDSGFYLCAWILDRGHGYTFGSGTRLTVV.

The chain is built from TRBV19 and TRBJ2-1; TRBD2 is a possible D gene (5 bases). Trimming took off 3 bases at V and 5 bases at J, with 14 bases between the two ends. CDR3 length: 15 residues. The germline gives CDR1 LNHDA, CDR2 SQIVND (reference sequence). This CDR3 is CASSIRRTSDNEQFF. The CDR3 DNA is TGTGCCAGTAGTATTAGGCGGACTTCTGACAATGAGCAGTTCTTC.

The V gene is TRBV30, the J gene TRBJ1-1; D may be TRBD1 (5 bases). This CDR3 has 14 residues. The V end lost 6 bases, the J end lost 1 base, and 15 bases lay between the germline ends. Germline V gene data show CDR1 as GTSNPN and CDR2 as SVGIG (reference sequence). The CDR3 protein is CACSGLTPNTEAFF. For the CDR3, the DNA is TGTGCCTGTTCGGGACTGACACCGAACACTGAAGCTTTCTTT.